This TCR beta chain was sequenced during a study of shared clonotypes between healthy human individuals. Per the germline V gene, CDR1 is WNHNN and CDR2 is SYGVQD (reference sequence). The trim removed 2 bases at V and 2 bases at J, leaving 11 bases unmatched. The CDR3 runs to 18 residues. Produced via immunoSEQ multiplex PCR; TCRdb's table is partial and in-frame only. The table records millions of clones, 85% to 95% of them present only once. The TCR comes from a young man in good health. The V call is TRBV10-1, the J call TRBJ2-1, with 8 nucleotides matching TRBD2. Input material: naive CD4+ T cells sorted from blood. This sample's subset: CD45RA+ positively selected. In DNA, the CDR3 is TGCGCCAGCAGTGAGAAGTCGGGGGGGGTGTCTACCTACAATGAGCAGTTCTTC. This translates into CASSEKSGGVSTYNEQFF.